This T cell receptor beta chain was profiled in a study of cytomegalovirus exposure and HLA in healthy donors. The wider study: Previous work identified roughly 110 million unique TCR beta sequences from roughly 180 million T cells. Among the approximately 420 donors who were genotyped, 81% fell in the genetic ancestry cluster that is associated with self-reported Caucasian donors. Study observations and caveats: For presence/absence analyses, sequencing depth was assumed to be roughly uniform across donors.

13 Jbeta primers and 60 Vbeta primers were used for the PCR. Method: immunoSEQ multiplex PCR; TCRdb's copy keeps in-frame clones and lacks some. This sample yields 150,000 to 200,000 clones, of which 82% are seen a single time; approximately 8% belongs to the top ten. Of note for this clone: As yet, its antigen is unknown. This sample also contains other DNA sequences that code for the same CDR3.

This sequence originates from a male donor in good health and CMV-seropositive. The specimen was PBMCs.

The CDR3 here is CASSQDRLAGYEQYF. The CDR3 nucleotides read TGCGCCAGCAGCCAAGATAGACTAGCGGGCTACGAGCAGTACTTC. This sequence joins TRBV4-3 and TRBJ2-7; 10 bases map to TRBD2. J gave up 3 bases and V 0 bases, and 2 bases lay outside the gene matches. CDR1 and CDR2 from the germline V gene are LGHNA and YSLEER. The length of the CDR3 is 15 residues.